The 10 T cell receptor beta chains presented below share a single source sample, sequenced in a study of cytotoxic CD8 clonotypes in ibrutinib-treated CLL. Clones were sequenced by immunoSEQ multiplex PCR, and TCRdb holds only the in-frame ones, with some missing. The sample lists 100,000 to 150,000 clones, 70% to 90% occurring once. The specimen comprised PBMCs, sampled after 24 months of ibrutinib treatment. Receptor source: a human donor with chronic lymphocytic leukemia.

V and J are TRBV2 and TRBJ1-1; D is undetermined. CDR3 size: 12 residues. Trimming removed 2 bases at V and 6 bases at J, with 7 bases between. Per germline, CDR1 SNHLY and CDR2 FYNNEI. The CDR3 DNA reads TGTGCCAGCAGTGAACAGGCCGCTGAAGCTTTCTTT. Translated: CASSEQAAEAFF.

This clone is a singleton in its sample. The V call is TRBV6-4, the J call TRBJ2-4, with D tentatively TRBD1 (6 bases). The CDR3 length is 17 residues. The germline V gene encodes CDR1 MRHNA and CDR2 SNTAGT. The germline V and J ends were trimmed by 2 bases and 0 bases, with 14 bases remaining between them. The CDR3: CASSDLDRLLAKNIQYF. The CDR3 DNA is TGTGCCAGCAGTGACCTGGACAGATTATTAGCCAAAAACATTCAGTACTTC.

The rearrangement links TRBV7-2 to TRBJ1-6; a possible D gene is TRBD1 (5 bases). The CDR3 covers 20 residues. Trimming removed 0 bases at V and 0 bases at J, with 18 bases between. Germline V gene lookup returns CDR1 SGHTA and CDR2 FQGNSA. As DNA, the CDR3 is TGTGCCAGCAGCTTAGCGGCAGGGTCCACTGGGAGCTCCTATAATTCACCCCTCCACTTT. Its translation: CASSLAAGSTGSSYNSPLHF.

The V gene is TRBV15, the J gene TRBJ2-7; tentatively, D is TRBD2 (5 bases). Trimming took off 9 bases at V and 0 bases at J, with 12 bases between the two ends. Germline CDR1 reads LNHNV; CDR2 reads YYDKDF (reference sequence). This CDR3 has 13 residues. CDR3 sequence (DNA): TGTGCCACGCGGGCGGCCACCTCCTACGAGCAGTACTTC. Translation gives CATRAATSYEQYF.

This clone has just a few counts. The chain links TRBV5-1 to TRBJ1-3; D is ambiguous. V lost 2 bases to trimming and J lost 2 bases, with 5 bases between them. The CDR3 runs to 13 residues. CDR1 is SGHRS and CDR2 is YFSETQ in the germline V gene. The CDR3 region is CASSLDPGNTIYF. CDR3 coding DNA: TGCGCCAGCAGCTTAGATCCTGGAAACACCATATATTTT. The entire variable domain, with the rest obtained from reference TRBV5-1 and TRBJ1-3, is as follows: KAGVTQTPRYLIKTRGQQVTLSCSPISGHRSVSWYQQTPGQGLQFLFEYFSETQRNKGNFPGRFSGRQFSNSRSEMNVSTLELGDSALYLCASSLDPGNTIYFGEGSWLTVV.

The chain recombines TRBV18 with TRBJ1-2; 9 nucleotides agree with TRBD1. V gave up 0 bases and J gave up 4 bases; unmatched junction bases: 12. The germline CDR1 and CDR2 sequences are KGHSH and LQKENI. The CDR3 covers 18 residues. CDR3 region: CASSPPVVGTGTFYGYTF. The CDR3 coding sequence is TGTGCCAGCTCACCACCGGTGGTTGGGACAGGGACTTTCTATGGCTACACCTTC.

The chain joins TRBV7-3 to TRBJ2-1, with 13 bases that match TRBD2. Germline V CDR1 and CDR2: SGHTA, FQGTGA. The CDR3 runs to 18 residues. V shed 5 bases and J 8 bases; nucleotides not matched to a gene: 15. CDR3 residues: CASSLHASGTSGADEQFF. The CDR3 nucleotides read TGTGCCAGCAGCCTACACGCTTCCGGGACTAGCGGGGCAGATGAGCAGTTCTTC.

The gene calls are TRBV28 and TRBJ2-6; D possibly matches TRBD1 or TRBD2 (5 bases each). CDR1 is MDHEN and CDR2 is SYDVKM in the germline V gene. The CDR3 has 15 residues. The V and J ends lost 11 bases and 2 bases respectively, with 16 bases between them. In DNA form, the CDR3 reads TGTGCCTCACTGGGGGTGGGCGCTGGGGCCAACGTCCTGACTTTC. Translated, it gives CASLGVGAGANVLTF.

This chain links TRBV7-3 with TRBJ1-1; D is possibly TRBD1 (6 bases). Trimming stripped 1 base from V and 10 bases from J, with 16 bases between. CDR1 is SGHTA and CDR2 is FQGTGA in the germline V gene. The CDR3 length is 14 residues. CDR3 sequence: CASSLRYDRQGAFF. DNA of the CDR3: TGTGCCAGCAGCTTAAGGTATGACAGGCAGGGAGCTTTCTTT.

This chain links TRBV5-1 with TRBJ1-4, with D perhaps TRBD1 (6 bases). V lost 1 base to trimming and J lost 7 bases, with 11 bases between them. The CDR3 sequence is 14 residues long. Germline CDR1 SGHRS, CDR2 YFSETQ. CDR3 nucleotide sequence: TGCGCCAGCAGCTTGACAGGGAATCTTGAAAAACTGTTTTTT. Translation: CASSLTGNLEKLFF.